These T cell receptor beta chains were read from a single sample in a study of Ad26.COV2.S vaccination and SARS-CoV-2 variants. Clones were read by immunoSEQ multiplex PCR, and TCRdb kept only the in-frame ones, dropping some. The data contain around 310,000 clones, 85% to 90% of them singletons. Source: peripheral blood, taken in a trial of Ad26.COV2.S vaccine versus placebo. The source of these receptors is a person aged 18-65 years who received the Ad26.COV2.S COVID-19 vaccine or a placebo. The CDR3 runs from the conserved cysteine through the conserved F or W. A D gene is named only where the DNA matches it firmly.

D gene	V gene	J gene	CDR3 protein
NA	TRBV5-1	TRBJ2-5	CASSWTRGGGDETQYF
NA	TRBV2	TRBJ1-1	CANTVGSSEAFF
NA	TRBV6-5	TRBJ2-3	CASSYGGVGTDTQYF
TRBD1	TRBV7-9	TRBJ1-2	CASSLALAGGYGYTF
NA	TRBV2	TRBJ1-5	CASRDSTGAWQPQHF
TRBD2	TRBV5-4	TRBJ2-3	CASSQTGLAALTDTQYF
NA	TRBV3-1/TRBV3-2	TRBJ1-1	CASSQGTHLGAFF
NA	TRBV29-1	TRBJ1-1	CSVEYGRESTEAFF
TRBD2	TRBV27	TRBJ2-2	CASSSGTSAGELFF
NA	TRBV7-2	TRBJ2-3	CASSLGGPSDTQYF
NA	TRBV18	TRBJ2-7	CASSPRESYEQYF
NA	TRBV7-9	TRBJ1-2	CASSQSTFGDGYTF
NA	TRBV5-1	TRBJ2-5	CASSSGYQETQYF
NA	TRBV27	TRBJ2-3	CASKASRTDTQYF
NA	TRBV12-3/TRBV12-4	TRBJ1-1	CASSLRTVEAFF
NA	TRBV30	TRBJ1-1	CAWSVYGAEAFF
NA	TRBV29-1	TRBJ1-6	CSVQTTGNSPLHF
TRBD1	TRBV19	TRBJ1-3	CASSTGGSGNTIYF
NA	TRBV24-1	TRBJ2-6	CATSEGTTGANVLTF
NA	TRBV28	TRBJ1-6	CASSLLGLGSPLHF
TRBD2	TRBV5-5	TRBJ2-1	CASSFPNRLADTSSYNEQFF
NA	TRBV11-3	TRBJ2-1	CASSLEGTSGPYNEQFF
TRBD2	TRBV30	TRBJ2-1	CAWTLAGVVDEQFF
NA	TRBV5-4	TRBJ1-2	CASGQTDRLSF
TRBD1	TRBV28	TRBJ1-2	CASTGQGPVAF
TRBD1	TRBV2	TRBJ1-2	CASRTGQGNYGYTF
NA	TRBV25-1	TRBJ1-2	CASSAATWGAGYTF
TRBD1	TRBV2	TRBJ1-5	CATQDRASQPQHF
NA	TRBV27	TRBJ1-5	CASSRGWGQPQHF
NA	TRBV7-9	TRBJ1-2	CASSFGQTDYGYTF
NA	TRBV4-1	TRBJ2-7	CASSQEGGEGLTYEQYF
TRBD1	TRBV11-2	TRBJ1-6	CASSLDTGGTPLHF
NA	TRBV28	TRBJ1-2	CASTLGAAPGEYGYTF
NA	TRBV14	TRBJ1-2	CASSQGASNYGYTF
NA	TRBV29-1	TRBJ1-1	CSVGESPENTEAFF
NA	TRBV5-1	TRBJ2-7	CAIGPGTSDEQYF